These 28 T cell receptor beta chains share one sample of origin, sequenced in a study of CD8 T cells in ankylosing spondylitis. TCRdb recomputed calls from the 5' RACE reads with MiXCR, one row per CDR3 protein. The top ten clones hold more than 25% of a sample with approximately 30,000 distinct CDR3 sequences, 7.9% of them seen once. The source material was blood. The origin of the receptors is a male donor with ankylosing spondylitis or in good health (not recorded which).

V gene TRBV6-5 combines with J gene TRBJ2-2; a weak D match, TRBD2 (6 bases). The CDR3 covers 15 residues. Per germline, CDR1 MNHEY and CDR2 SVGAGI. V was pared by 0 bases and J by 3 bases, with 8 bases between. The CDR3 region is CASSYSRGDTGELFF. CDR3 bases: TGTGCCAGCAGTTACTCGCGGGGCGACACCGGGGAGCTGTTTTTT.

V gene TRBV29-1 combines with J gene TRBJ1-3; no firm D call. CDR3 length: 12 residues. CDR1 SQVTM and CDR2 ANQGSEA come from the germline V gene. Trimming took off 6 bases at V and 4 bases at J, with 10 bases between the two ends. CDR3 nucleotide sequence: TGCAGCGTCTGGGAAGTGGGAAACACCATATATTTT. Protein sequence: CSVWEVGNTIYF.

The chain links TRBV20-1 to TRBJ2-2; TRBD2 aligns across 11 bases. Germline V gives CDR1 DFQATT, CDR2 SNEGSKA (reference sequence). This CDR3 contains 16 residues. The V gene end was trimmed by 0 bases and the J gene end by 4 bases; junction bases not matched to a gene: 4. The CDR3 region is CSARDISGGATGELFF. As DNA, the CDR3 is TGCAGTGCTAGAGATATTAGCGGGGGGGCCACCGGGGAGCTGTTTTTT.

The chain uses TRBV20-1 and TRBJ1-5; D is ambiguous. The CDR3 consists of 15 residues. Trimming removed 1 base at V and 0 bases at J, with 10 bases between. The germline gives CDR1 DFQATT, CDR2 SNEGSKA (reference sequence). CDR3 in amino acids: CSARGEHHSNQPQHF. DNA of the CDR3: TGCAGTGCTAGAGGGGAACATCATAGCAATCAGCCCCAGCATTTT.

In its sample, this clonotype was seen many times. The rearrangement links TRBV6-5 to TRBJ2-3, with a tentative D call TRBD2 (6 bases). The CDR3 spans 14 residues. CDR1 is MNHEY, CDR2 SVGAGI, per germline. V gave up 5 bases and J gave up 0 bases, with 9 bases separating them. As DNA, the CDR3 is TGTGCCAGCAGTCGGGGAGGTAGCACAGATACGCAGTATTTT. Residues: CASSRGGSTDTQYF.

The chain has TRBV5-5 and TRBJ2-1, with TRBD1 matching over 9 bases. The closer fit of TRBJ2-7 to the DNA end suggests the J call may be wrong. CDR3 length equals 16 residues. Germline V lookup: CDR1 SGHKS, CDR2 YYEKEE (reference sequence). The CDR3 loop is CASSLAQRTGEDEQYF. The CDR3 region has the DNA TGTGCCAGCAGCTTGGCCCAGAGGACAGGGGAGGATGAGCAGTACTTC.

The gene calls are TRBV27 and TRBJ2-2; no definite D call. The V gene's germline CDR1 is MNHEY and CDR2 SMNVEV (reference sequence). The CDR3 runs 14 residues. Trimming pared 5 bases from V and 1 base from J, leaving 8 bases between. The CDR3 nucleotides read TGTGCCAGCAGTATCTTCAGGAACACCGGGGAGCTGTTTTTT. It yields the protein CASSIFRNTGELFF.

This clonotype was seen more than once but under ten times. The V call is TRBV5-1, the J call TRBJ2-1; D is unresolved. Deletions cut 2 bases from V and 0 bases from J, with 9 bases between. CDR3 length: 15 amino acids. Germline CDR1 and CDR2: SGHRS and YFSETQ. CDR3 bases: TGCGCCAGCAGCTTAGTCAGCAGCTCCTACAATGAGCAGTTCTTC. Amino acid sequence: CASSLVSSSYNEQFF.

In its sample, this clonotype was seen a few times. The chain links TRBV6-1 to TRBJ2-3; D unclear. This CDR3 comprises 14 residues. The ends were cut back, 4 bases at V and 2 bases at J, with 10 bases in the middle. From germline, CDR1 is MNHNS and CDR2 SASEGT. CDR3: CASSGKPFTDTQYF. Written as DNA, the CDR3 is TGTGCCAGCAGTGGAAAACCGTTCACAGATACGCAGTATTTT.

The CDR3 coding sequence is TGTGCCAGCAAAATGGAGGGGAATGAGCAGTTCTTC. Translating it yields CASKMEGNEQFF. The chain employs TRBV12-3 or TRBV12-4 and TRBJ2-1, with D possibly being TRBD2 (6 bases). The CDR3 spans 12 residues. V lost 7 bases, J lost 7 bases, and 11 bases lay in between.

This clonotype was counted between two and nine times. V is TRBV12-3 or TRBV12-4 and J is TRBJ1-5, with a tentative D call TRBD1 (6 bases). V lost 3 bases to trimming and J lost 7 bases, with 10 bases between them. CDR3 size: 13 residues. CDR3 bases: TGTGCCAGCAGTTTTTCAGGGGTCCAGCCCCAGCATTTT. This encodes CASSFSGVQPQHF.

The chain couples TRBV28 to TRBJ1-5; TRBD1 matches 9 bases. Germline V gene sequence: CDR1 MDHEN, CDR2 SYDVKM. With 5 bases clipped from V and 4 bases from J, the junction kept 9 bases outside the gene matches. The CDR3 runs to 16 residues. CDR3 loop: CASSARTGGGNQPQHF. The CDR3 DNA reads TGTGCCAGCAGTGCCCGAACAGGGGGCGGAAATCAGCCCCAGCATTTT.

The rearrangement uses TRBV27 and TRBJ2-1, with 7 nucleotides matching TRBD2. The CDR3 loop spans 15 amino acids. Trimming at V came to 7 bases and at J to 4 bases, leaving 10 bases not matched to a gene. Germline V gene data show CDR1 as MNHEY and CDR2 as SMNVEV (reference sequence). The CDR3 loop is CASTDSGPKYNEQFF. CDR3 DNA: TGTGCCAGCACCGATAGCGGGCCAAAATACAATGAGCAGTTCTTC.

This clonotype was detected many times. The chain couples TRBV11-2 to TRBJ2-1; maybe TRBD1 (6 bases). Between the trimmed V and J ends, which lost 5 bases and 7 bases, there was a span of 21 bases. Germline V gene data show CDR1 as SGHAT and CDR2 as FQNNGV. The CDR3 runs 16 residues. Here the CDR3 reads CASSPSRGTLENEQFF. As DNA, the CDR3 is TGTGCCAGCAGCCCTTCAAGGGGGACCCTTGAGAATGAGCAGTTCTTC. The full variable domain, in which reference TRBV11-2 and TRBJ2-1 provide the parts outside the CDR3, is EAGVAQSPRYKIIEKRQSVAFWCNPISGHATLYWYQQILGQGPKLLIQFQNNGVVDDSQLPKDRFSAERLKGVDSTLKIQPAKLEDSAVYLCASSPSRGTLENEQFFGPGTRLTVL.

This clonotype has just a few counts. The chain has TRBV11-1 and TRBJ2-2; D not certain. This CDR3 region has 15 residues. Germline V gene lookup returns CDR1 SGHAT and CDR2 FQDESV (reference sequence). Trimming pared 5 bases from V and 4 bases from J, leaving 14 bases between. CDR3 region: CASSADGVTTGELFF. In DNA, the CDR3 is TGTGCCAGCAGCGCCGATGGGGTTACCACCGGGGAGCTGTTTTTT.

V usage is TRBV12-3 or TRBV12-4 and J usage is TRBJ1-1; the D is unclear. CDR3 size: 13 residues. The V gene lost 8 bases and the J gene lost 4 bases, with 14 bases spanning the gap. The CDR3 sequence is CASARWGSTEAFF. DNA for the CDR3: TGTGCCAGCGCCCGATGGGGTAGCACTGAAGCTTTCTTT.

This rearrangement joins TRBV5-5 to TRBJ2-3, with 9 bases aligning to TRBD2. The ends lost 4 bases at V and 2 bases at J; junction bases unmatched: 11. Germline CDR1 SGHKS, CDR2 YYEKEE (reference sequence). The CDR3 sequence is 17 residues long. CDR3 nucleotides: TGTGCCAGCAGCCTAGGTTATAGCGGGGGAATCACAGATACGCAGTATTTT. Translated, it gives CASSLGYSGGITDTQYF.

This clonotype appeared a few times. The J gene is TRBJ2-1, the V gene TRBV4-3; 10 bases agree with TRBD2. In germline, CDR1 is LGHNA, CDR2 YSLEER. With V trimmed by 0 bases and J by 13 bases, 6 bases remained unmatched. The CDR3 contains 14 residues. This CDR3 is CASSQDWSGGAQFF. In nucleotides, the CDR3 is TGCGCCAGCAGCCAAGATTGGAGCGGGGGGGCACAGTTCTTC.

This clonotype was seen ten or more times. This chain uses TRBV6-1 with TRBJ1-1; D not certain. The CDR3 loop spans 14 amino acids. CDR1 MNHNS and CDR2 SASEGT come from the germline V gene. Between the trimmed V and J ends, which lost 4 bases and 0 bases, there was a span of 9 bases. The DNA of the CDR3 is TGTGCCAGCAGTGGTATTTTCATGAACACTGAAGCTTTCTTT. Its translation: CASSGIFMNTEAFF.

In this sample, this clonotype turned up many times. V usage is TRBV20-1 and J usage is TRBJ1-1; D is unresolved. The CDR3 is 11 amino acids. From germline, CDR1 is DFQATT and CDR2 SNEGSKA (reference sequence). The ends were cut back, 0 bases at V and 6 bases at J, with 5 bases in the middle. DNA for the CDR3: TGCAGTGCTAGAGATCAACCTGAAGCTTTCTTT. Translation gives CSARDQPEAFF.

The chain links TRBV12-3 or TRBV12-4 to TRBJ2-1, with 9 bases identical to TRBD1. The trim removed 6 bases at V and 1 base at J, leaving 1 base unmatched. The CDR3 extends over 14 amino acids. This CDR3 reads CASRGQGSYNEQFF. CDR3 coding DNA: TGTGCCAGCAGGGGACAGGGTTCCTACAATGAGCAGTTCTTC.

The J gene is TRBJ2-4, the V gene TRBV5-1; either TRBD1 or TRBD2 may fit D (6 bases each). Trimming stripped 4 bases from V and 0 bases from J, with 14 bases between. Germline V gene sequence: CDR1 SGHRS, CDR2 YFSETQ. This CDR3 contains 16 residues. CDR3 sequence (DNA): TGCGCCAGCAGCCCGGGAGAGGGGGAAGCCAAAAACATTCAGTACTTC. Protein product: CASSPGEGEAKNIQYF. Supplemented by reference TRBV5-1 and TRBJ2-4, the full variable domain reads KAGVTQTPRYLIKTRGQQVTLSCSPISGHRSVSWYQQTPGQGLQFLFEYFSETQRNKGNFPGRFSGRQFSNSRSEMNVSTLELGDSALYLCASSPGEGEAKNIQYFGAGTRLSVL.

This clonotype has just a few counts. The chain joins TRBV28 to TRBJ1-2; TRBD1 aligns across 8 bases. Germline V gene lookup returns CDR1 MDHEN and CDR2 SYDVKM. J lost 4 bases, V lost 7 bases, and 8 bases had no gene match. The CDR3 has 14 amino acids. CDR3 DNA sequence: TGTGCCAGCATCGGGGGCAGGGGGCTCTATGGCTACACCTTC. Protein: CASIGGRGLYGYTF.

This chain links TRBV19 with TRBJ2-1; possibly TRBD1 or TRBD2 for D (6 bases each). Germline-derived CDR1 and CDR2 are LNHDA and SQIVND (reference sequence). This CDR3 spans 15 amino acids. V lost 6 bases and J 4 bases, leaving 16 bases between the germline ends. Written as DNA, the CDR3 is TGTGCCAGTAGCCAAGGGGGACTCCGGTACAATGAGCAGTTCTTC. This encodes CASSQGGLRYNEQFF. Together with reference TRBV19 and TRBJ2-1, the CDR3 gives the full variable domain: DGGITQSPKYLFRKEGQNVTLSCEQNLNHDAMYWYRQDPGQGLRLIYYSQIVNDFQKGDIAEGYSVSREKKESFPLTVTSAQKNPTAFYLCASSQGGLRYNEQFFGPGTRLTVL.

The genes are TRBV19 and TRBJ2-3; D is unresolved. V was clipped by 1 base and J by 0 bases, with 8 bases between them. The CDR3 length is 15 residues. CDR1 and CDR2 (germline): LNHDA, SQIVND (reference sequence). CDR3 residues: CASSIVSYSTDTQYF. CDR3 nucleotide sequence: TGTGCCAGTAGTATAGTCAGCTACAGCACAGATACGCAGTATTTT.

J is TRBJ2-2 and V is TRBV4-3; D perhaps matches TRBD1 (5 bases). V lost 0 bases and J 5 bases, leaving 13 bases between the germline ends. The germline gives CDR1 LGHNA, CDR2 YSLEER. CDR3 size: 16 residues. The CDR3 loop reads CASSQDWGAWTGELFF. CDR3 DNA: TGCGCCAGCAGCCAAGATTGGGGCGCCTGGACCGGGGAGCTGTTTTTT.

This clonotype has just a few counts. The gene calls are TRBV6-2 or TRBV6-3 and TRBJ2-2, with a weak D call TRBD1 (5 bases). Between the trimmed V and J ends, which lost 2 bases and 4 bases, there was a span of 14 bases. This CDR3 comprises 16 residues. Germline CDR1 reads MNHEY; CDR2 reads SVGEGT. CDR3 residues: CASSYVVRGSTGELFF. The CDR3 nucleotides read TGTGCCAGCAGTTACGTCGTTAGGGGTAGCACCGGGGAGCTGTTTTTT.

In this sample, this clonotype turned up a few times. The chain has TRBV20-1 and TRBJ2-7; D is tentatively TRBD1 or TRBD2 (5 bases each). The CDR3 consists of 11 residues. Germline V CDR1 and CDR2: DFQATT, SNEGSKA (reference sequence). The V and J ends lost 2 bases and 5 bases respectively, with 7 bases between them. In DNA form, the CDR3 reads TGCAGTGCTAGAAAGGGACACGAGCAGTACTTC. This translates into CSARKGHEQYF.